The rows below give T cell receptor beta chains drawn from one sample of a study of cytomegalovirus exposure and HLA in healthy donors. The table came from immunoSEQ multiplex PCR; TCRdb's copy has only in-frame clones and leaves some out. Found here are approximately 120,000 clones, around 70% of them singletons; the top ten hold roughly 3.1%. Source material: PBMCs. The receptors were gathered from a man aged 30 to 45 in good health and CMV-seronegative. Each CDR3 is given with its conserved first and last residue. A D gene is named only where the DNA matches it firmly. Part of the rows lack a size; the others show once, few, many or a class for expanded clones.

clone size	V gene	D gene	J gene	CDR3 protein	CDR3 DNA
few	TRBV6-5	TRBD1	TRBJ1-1	CASSQQGALGEAFF	TGTGCCAGCAGTCAACAGGGGGCTTTAGGGGAAGCTTTCTTT
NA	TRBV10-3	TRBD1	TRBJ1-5	CAISPGTGDYSNQPQHF	TGTGCCATCAGTCCGGGGACAGGCGATTATAGCAATCAGCCCCAGCATTTT
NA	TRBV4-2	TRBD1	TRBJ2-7	CASSQADRTYEQYF	TGTGCCAGCAGCCAAGCGGACAGGACCTACGAGCAGTACTTC
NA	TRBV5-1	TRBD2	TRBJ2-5	CASSRTSGGPEETQYF	TGCGCCAGCAGCAGGACTAGCGGGGGGCCAGAAGAGACCCAGTACTTC
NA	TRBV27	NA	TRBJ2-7	CASSSLGAYYEQYF	TGTGCCAGCAGTTCGCTAGGGGCCTATTACGAGCAGTACTTC
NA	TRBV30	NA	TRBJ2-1	CAWSVLTRVNEQFF	TGTGCCTGGAGTGTACTTACCAGGGTTAATGAGCAGTTCTTC
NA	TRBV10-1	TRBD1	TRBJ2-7	CASSSRDRVAGQYF	TGCGCCAGCAGCTCCCGGGACAGGGTCGCTGGGCAGTACTTC
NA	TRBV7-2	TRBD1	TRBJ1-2	CASSSQRDRFLYGYTF	TGTGCCAGCAGCTCACAAAGGGACAGATTTTTGTATGGCTACACCTTC
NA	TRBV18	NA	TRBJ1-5	CASSPPGASNQPQHF	TGTGCCAGCTCACCACCGGGGGCCAGCAATCAGCCCCAGCATTTT
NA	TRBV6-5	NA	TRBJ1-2	CASSYSGGRGSYGYTF	TGTGCCAGCAGTTACTCGGGCGGCAGGGGCTCCTATGGCTACACCTTC
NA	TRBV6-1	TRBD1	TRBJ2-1	CASSLTGGAGQFF	TGTGCCAGCAGCTTAACAGGGGGCGCGGGGCAGTTCTTC
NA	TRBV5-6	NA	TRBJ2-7	CASSPKEHFSYEQYF	TGTGCCAGCAGCCCGAAGGAGCATTTTAGTTACGAGCAGTACTTC
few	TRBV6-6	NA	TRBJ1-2	CASSYNMLYGYTF	TGTGCCAGCAGTTACAACATGCTTTATGGCTACACCTTC
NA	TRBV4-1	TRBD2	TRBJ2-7	CASSQDMNGRALSGEQYF	TGCGCCAGCAGCCAAGATATGAACGGGAGGGCCCTCTCGGGGGAGCAGTACTTC
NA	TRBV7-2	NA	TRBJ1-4	CASSTQSRGTNEKLFF	TGTGCCAGCAGCACACAAAGTAGAGGGACAAATGAAAAACTGTTTTTT
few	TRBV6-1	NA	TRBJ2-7	CASSEEASLATYEQYF	TGTGCCAGCAGTGAAGAGGCGTCACTAGCAACCTACGAGCAGTACTTC
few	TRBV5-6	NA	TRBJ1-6	CASSLALGSPGNSPLHF	TGTGCCAGCAGCTTGGCGTTAGGATCTCCAGGCAATTCACCCCTCCACTTT
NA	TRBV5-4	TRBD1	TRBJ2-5	CASSLADMGQGGETQYF	TGTGCCAGCAGCTTGGCCGACATGGGACAGGGAGGAGAGACCCAGTACTTC
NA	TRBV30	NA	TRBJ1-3	CAWGGLQGPSGNTIYF	TGTGCCTGGGGCGGATTACAGGGCCCCTCTGGAAACACCATATATTTT
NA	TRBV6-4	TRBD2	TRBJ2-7	CASSGLAGGSYEQYF	TGTGCCAGCAGTGGACTAGCGGGAGGGTCCTACGAGCAGTACTTC
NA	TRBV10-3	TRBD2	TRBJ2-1	CATSRGTSGSFVDNEQFF	TGTGCCACCTCCCGTGGGACTAGCGGGAGTTTTGTGGACAATGAGCAGTTCTTC
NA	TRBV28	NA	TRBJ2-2	CASSSLQFANTGELFF	TGTGCCAGCAGTTCCCTACAGTTCGCGAACACCGGGGAGCTGTTTTTT
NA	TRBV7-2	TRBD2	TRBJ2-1	CASSLARGGYNEQFF	TGTGCCAGCAGCTTAGCCCGGGGGGGTTACAATGAGCAGTTCTTC
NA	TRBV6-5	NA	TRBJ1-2	CASSSDSNYGYTF	TGTGCCAGCAGTTCGGACAGTAACTATGGCTACACCTTC
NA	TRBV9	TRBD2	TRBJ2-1	CASSVSGTSGYNEQFF	TGTGCCAGCAGCGTCTCGGGGACTAGCGGCTACAATGAGCAGTTCTTC
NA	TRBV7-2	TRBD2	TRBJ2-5	CASSLYTSGRSETQYF	TGTGCCAGCAGCTTATATACTAGCGGGAGGTCGGAGACCCAGTACTTC
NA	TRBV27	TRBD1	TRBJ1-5	CASSLQGGGWQPQHF	TGTGCCAGCAGTTTACAGGGGGGCGGATGGCAGCCCCAGCATTTT
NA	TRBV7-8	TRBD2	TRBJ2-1	CASSLVITSDNEQFF	TGTGCCAGCAGCCTCGTGATTACTAGCGACAATGAGCAGTTCTTC
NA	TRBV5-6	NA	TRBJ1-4	CASSSWGATNEKLFF	TGTGCCAGCAGCTCTTGGGGAGCAACTAATGAAAAACTGTTTTTT
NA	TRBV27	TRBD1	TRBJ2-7	CASRGQGPYEQYF	TGTGCCAGCAGAGGACAGGGACCCTACGAGCAGTACTTC
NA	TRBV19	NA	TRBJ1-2	CASSIDGAGLMSVGYTF	TGTGCCAGTAGTATCGATGGGGCAGGGCTCATGTCGGTTGGCTACACCTTC
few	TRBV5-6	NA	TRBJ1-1	CASSLDRAVEAFF	TGTGCCAGCAGCTTGGACAGGGCCGTTGAAGCTTTCTTT
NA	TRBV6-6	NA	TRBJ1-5	CASSYAAGIQPQHF	TGTGCCAGCAGTTACGCGGCAGGGATACAGCCCCAGCATTTT
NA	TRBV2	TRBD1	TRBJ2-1	CASSDLTYRGYNEQFF	TGTGCCAGCAGTGACCTAACATACAGGGGATACAATGAGCAGTTCTTC
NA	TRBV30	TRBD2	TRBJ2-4	CAWSHSGRATGDIQYF	TGTGCCTGGAGTCATAGCGGGAGGGCTACTGGGGACATTCAGTACTTC
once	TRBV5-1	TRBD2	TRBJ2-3	CASRAGADTQYF	TGCGCCTCCAGGGCGGGGGCAGATACGCAGTATTTT
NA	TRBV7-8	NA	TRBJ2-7	CASSTRRESGKYF	TGTGCCAGCAGCACCCGCCGGGAGTCAGGAAAGTACTTC
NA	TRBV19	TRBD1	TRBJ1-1	CASSIDGPLTGGTEAFF	TGTGCCAGTAGTATAGATGGGCCCCTCACAGGGGGCACTGAAGCTTTCTTT
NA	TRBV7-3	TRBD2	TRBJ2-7	CASSSGSGGSYEQYF	TGTGCCAGCAGCTCCGGGAGCGGGGGCTCCTACGAGCAGTACTTC
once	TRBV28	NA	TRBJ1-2	CASSPYEGSHGYTF	TGTGCCAGCAGCCCTTATGAGGGCTCTCATGGCTACACCTTC
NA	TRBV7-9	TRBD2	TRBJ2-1	CASSKTSGGRSYNEQFF	TGTGCCAGCAGCAAGACTAGCGGGGGACGCTCCTACAATGAGCAGTTCTTC
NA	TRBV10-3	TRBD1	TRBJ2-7	CAISESGVGQGYSYEQYF	TGTGCCATCAGTGAGTCGGGCGTCGGACAGGGATACTCCTACGAGCAGTACTTC
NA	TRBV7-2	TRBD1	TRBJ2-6	CASSWPTGGQTEGANVLTF	TGTGCCAGCAGCTGGCCGACAGGGGGCCAAACGGAAGGGGCCAACGTCCTGACTTTC
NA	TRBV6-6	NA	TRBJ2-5	CASRTGTQETQYF	TGTGCCAGCAGAACCGGGACTCAAGAGACCCAGTACTTC
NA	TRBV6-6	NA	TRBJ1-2	CASSRREDYGYTF	TGTGCCAGCAGCCGCAGGGAGGACTATGGCTACACCTTC
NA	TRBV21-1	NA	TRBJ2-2	CASSKEPVAAGHTGELFF	TGTGCCAGCAGCAAAGAGCCCGTAGCGGCAGGGCACACCGGGGAGCTGTTTTTT
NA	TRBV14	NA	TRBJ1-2	CASSQVNAGSGYTF	TGTGCCAGCAGCCAAGTAAACGCAGGGTCTGGCTACACCTTC
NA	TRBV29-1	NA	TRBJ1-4	CSARRGQYEKLFF	TGCAGCGCCCGGAGAGGGCAGTATGAAAAACTGTTTTTT
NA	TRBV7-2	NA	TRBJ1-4	CASSLGRSGKLFF	TGTGCCAGCAGTTTAGGCAGGTCCGGAAAACTGTTTTTT
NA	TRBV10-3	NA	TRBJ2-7	CAISESNFGGYEQYF	TGTGCCATCAGTGAGTCGAACTTCGGGGGCTACGAGCAGTACTTC
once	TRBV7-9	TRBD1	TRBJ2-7	CASSRTGAFDEQYF	TGTGCCAGCAGCCGAACAGGGGCCTTCGACGAGCAGTACTTC
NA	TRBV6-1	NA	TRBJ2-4	CASTASRDPKNIQYF	TGTGCCAGCACCGCGAGCAGGGATCCAAAAAACATTCAGTACTTC
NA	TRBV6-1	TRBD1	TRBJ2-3	CASIPTGSVADTQYF	TGTGCCAGCATTCCGACAGGGTCGGTCGCAGATACGCAGTATTTT
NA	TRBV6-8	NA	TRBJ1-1	CASSYPGFRYATEAFF	TGTGCCAGCAGTTACCCAGGGTTTAGGTATGCCACTGAAGCTTTCTTT
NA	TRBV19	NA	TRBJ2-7	CASSIPGGDYEQYF	TGTGCCAGTAGTATTCCCGGGGGAGACTACGAGCAGTACTTC
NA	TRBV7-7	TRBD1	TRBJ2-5	CASSLGQGAGETQYF	TGTGCTAGCAGCTTGGGACAGGGGGCAGGGGAGACCCAGTACTTC
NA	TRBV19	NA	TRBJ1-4	CASSILKGVVEKLFF	TGTGCCAGTAGTATACTTAAGGGAGTCGTTGAAAAACTGTTTTTT